The rows below give T cell receptor beta chains drawn from one sample of a study of identical twins. In TCRdb, the 5' RACE reads were re-called with MiXCR into one record per CDR3 protein. The repertoire holds 1.5 million to 2 million distinct CDR3 sequences, with less than 35% as singletons. The sequencing input was cord blood. Source of these receptors: a newborn girl in good health. The conserved cysteine and the conserved F or W are not part of the CDR3 here. The D gene is left open where the match is weak. Clone size is given for some rows only: seen once, a few or many times, or a class if the clone is expanded.

SAAGTSGYEQY	TRBV20-1	TRBD2	few
ASSYGDTFGNQPQH	TRBV6-6	.	few
ASSLSPSYLSYGYT	TRBV27	.	.
AISGQGTTEAF	TRBV10-3	TRBD1	many
ASRPQRALKGVLT	TRBV6-2/TRBV6-3	.	.
ASSIQPPQTYLRY	TRBV11-2	.	few
ASSLPSRETQY	TRBV11-2	.	few
ASTLGITYEQY	TRBV12-5	.	few
ASSLPVGYEQY	TRBV7-9	.	.
ASSDTTTSGRIDTQY	TRBV5-6	TRBD2	.
SARVEGVEFPLH	TRBV20-1	.	.
ASSLWGRGPSYEQY	TRBV28	.	.
ASSLGVSPEETQY	TRBV7-9	.	.
ASRTDRGYTEAF	TRBV6-5	TRBD1	.
ASSPTGEGVNTEAF	TRBV28	TRBD1	.
ASSSQGFNSPLH	TRBV27	.	few
ASSLDRVMNTEAF	TRBV27	TRBD1	.
ASSDPGRKEAF	TRBV6-4	.	few
ASSRGHPKPYEQY	TRBV6-1	.	.
ASSYTGVAGGDYNEQF	TRBV6-5	TRBD2	.
ASSVLAGPDNEQF	TRBV25-1	TRBD2	few
ASSNRAGGTEAF	TRBV11-2	.	.
ASSPGTSGRNYNEQF	TRBV11-2	TRBD2	many
ASSQRQGSNYGYT	TRBV4-2	TRBD1	many
ASSDSGVRDTDTQY	TRBV2	TRBD2	.
ASSLGGQGAYGYT	TRBV12-3/TRBV12-4	TRBD1	few
ASSWGLAGGLVREQY	TRBV28	TRBD2	.
AISGGLAGYNEQF	TRBV10-3	TRBD2	many
ASSSYLGGGDDEQF	TRBV9	.	few
SAGTHGPATNEKLF	TRBV20-1	.	.
ASSLGTGIFDEQF	TRBV5-1	TRBD1	.
ASSVVFGTGGTDTQY	TRBV9	TRBD1	.
ATEKTGTVYNEQF	TRBV5-4	TRBD1	.
ASSLAREVYEQY	TRBV27	.	.
ASSYGAGGRTDTQY	TRBV6-6	TRBD2	few
ASSSYMGPYEQY	TRBV27	.	.
ASSPGGGYRETQY	TRBV27	TRBD2	.
SARSLTRQGGSYT	TRBV20-1	TRBD1	once
ASSGVGGGTDTQY	TRBV2	TRBD2	.
ASSLHPGTAFNQPQH	TRBV7-2	TRBD1	.